These 6 T cell receptor beta chains share one sample of origin, sequenced in a study of blood T cell repertoires in COVID-19. Sequencing was performed with immunoSEQ multiplex PCR; in TCRdb, only in-frame clones are kept and a portion is missing. The data hold around 18,000 clones, with approximately 80% observed a single time. Sequenced sample: peripheral blood. The receptors come from a man between 65 and 80 years old with COVID-19, enrolled during active disease.

The chain carries TRBV27 and TRBJ1-4, with TRBD1 as a possible D gene (5 bases). CDR1 and CDR2 from the germline V gene are MNHEY and SMNVEV (reference sequence). V gave up 1 base and J gave up 8 bases, with 8 bases separating them. This CDR3 is 13 amino acids long. The CDR3 DNA reads TGTGCCAGCAGTTTATGGGGGGAGGAAAAACTGTTTTTT. This sequence encodes CASSLWGEEKLFF.

This sequence joins TRBV6-5 and TRBJ1-4, with D uncertain. The CDR3 loop spans 15 amino acids. The V end lost 0 bases, the J end lost 2 bases, and 7 bases lay between the germline ends. Germline CDR1 reads MNHEY; CDR2 reads SVGAGI. Written as DNA, the CDR3 is TGTGCCAGCAGTTACTCCCGGAGCACTAATGAAAAACTGTTTTTT. It encodes CASSYSRSTNEKLFF.

V gene TRBV7-6 combines with J gene TRBJ1-1, with D tentatively TRBD1 (6 bases). The CDR3 is 14 residues long. Germline CDR1 SGHVS, CDR2 FNYEAQ. The V end lost 5 bases, the J end lost 3 bases, and 13 bases lay between the germline ends. The CDR3 spells CASSPKGGYTEAFF. The CDR3 nucleotides are TGTGCCAGCAGCCCGAAGGGGGGGTACACTGAAGCTTTCTTT.

The rearrangement uses TRBV5-6 and TRBJ2-7; 12 nucleotides agree with TRBD1. The germline CDR1 and CDR2 sequences are SGHDT and YYEEEE. V shed 4 bases, J shed 6 bases, and the junction held 8 bases outside the gene matches. The CDR3 length is 15 residues. The CDR3 nucleotides read TGTGCCAGCAGCCGGGACAGGGGGCAGTCAGGCGAGCAGTACTTC. It specifies CASSRDRGQSGEQYF.

The rearrangement uses TRBV5-5 and TRBJ1-5; a weak D match, TRBD1 (6 bases). The CDR3 is 14 residues long. Germline assignment: CDR1 SGHKS and CDR2 YYEKEE (reference sequence). The ends were cut back, 2 bases at V and 6 bases at J, with 12 bases in the middle. The CDR3 sequence: CASSFTGYGQPQHF. The CDR3 nucleotides are TGTGCCAGCAGCTTTACAGGGTATGGTCAGCCCCAGCATTTT.

The J gene is TRBJ2-3, the V gene TRBV19; possibly TRBD2 for D (6 bases). Trimming took off 4 bases at V and 4 bases at J, with 9 bases between the two ends. CDR3 length: 13 residues. The germline V gene has CDR1 LNHDA and CDR2 SQIVND (reference sequence). This CDR3 is CASSRLASDTQYF. Here the CDR3 DNA reads TGTGCCAGTAGTAGGCTAGCGTCAGATACGCAGTATTTT.